The rows below give T cell receptor beta chains drawn from one sample of a study of blood T cell repertoires in COVID-19. TCRdb's copy holds only in-frame clones and misses some; the assay was immunoSEQ multiplex PCR. The sample yields more than 200,000 clones, 80% to 85% seen once. Sequenced: peripheral blood. The receptors originated from a man aged 60 to 75 with acute or convalescent COVID-19. Both conserved end residues are part of each CDR3.

len: 19
j_gene: TRBJ2-3
v_gene: TRBV5-6
CDR3aa: CASSFGGQGWILSTDTQYF

len: 16
j_gene: TRBJ1-4
v_gene: TRBV9
CDR3aa: CASSPPRGRGVEKLFF

len: 17
j_gene: TRBJ2-6
v_gene: TRBV19
CDR3aa: CASSGQGFGFGANVLTF

len: 15
j_gene: TRBJ2-7
v_gene: TRBV7-8
CDR3aa: CASSLKGTGIYEQYF

len: 16
j_gene: TRBJ2-7
v_gene: TRBV7-2
CDR3aa: CASSLVGRLAGVEQYF

len: 17
j_gene: TRBJ2-7
v_gene: TRBV4-1
CDR3aa: CASNQTPAGTIPYEQYF

len: 13
j_gene: TRBJ2-7
v_gene: TRBV29-1
CDR3aa: CSVTRDRAGEQYF

len: 16
j_gene: TRBJ2-6
v_gene: TRBV19
CDR3aa: CASRWGQGAGANVLTF

len: 15
j_gene: TRBJ2-3
v_gene: TRBV19
CDR3aa: CASSILGLATDTQYF

len: 13
j_gene: TRBJ1-1
v_gene: TRBV29-1
CDR3aa: CSVVGRVHPEAFF

len: 14
j_gene: TRBJ2-1
v_gene: TRBV5-1
CDR3aa: CASSLAGTYNEQFF

len: 14
j_gene: TRBJ2-7
v_gene: TRBV5-1
CDR3aa: CASSSGGPEYEQYF

len: 14
j_gene: TRBJ2-1
v_gene: TRBV27
CDR3aa: CASSLSHREGEQFF

len: 17
j_gene: TRBJ1-3
v_gene: TRBV5-1
CDR3aa: CASSPTSHRVSGNTIYF

len: 13
j_gene: TRBJ2-1
v_gene: TRBV5-1
CDR3aa: CASSWRPPNEQFF

len: 15
j_gene: TRBJ1-1
v_gene: TRBV5-4
CDR3aa: CASSRGGGTQLKAFF

len: 15
j_gene: TRBJ2-7
v_gene: TRBV29-1
CDR3aa: CSVDIPGQVVGEQYF

len: 17
j_gene: TRBJ2-2
v_gene: TRBV24-1
CDR3aa: CATSDTTGQGNTGELFF

len: 15
j_gene: TRBJ1-1
v_gene: TRBV6-1
CDR3aa: CASSEVLGGNTEAFF

len: 15
j_gene: TRBJ1-5
v_gene: TRBV19
CDR3aa: CASGPGQGSGQPQHF

len: 13
j_gene: TRBJ1-2
v_gene: TRBV28
CDR3aa: CASSLSGGLGYTF

len: 14
j_gene: TRBJ2-7
v_gene: TRBV28
CDR3aa: CASSPTLGSYEQYF

len: 13
j_gene: TRBJ1-4
v_gene: TRBV5-5
CDR3aa: CASSVQGDTKLFF

len: 14
j_gene: TRBJ1-1
v_gene: TRBV27
CDR3aa: CASRKNRANTEAFF

len: 13
j_gene: TRBJ1-2
v_gene: TRBV20-1
CDR3aa: CSASPQDGYGYTF

len: 15
j_gene: TRBJ2-2
v_gene: TRBV6-5
CDR3aa: CASKWTSGNTGELFF

len: 17
j_gene: TRBJ2-1
v_gene: TRBV10-1
CDR3aa: CASSESPLGYSFNEQFF

len: 17
j_gene: TRBJ2-2
v_gene: TRBV11-2
CDR3aa: CASSLALTASNTGELFF

len: 13
j_gene: TRBJ1-2
v_gene: TRBV6-5
CDR3aa: CASNLAPNYGYTF

len: 19
j_gene: TRBJ2-5
v_gene: TRBV6-2/TRBV6-3
CDR3aa: CASSYSSGSSGTGLKTQYF

len: 13
j_gene: TRBJ1-1
v_gene: TRBV6-5
CDR3aa: CASSARTNTEAFF

len: 15
j_gene: TRBJ2-1
v_gene: TRBV4-2
CDR3aa: CASSQEAGIYNEQFF

len: 20
j_gene: TRBJ2-3
v_gene: TRBV5-1
CDR3aa: CASSLVGLAGGLPSTDTQYF

len: 15
j_gene: TRBJ2-1
v_gene: TRBV20-1
CDR3aa: CSASLGGGAFNEQFF

len: 14
j_gene: TRBJ2-3
v_gene: TRBV10-1
CDR3aa: CASQAGAYTDTQYF

len: 13
j_gene: TRBJ1-5
v_gene: TRBV28
CDR3aa: CAGNRGSNQPQHF

len: 12
j_gene: TRBJ2-3
v_gene: TRBV11-1
CDR3aa: CASSLGADTQYF

len: 15
j_gene: TRBJ1-6
v_gene: TRBV18
CDR3aa: CASSHRDRLSSPLHF

len: 14
j_gene: TRBJ2-3
v_gene: TRBV2
CDR3aa: CASIGTGGTDTQYF

len: 14
j_gene: TRBJ1-5
v_gene: TRBV7-9
CDR3aa: CASGKQGRNQPQHF

len: 16
j_gene: TRBJ2-2
v_gene: TRBV6-1
CDR3aa: CASSDLGQGNTGELFF

len: 14
j_gene: TRBJ1-2
v_gene: TRBV2
CDR3aa: CASSLQGANYGYTF

len: 16
j_gene: TRBJ2-7
v_gene: TRBV9
CDR3aa: CASSGTSGSQAYEQYF

len: 15
j_gene: TRBJ1-2
v_gene: TRBV5-1
CDR3aa: CASSPGRAGTSGYTF

len: 13
j_gene: TRBJ2-1
v_gene: TRBV29-1
CDR3aa: CSVEPYSYNEQFF

len: 12
j_gene: TRBJ1-3
v_gene: TRBV5-5
CDR3aa: CASSLAGNTIYF

len: 10
j_gene: TRBJ1-1
v_gene: TRBV28
CDR3aa: CATRLIEAFF

len: 15
j_gene: TRBJ1-5
v_gene: TRBV6-5
CDR3aa: CASSRGVWGGQPQHF

len: 15
j_gene: TRBJ1-2
v_gene: TRBV25-1
CDR3aa: CASSESDRGLPGYTF

len: 17
j_gene: TRBJ1-1
v_gene: TRBV5-1
CDR3aa: CASSLDGRGVVYTEAFF

len: 13
j_gene: TRBJ2-2
v_gene: TRBV12-3/TRBV12-4
CDR3aa: CASSPTRTGELFF

len: 14
j_gene: TRBJ2-3
v_gene: TRBV4-1
CDR3aa: CASSQGTGSDTQYF

len: 13
j_gene: TRBJ1-2
v_gene: TRBV5-6
CDR3aa: CASSQGQFYGYTF